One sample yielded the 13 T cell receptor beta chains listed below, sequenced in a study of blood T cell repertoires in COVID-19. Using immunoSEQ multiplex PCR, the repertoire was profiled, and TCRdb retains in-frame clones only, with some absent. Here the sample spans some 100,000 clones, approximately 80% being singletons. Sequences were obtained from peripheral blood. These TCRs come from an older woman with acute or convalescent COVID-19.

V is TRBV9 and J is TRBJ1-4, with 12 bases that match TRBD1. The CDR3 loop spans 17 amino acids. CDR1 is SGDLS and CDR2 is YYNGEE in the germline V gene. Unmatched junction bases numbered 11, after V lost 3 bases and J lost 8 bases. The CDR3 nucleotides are TGTGCCAGCAGCGCCGGGACAGGGGGCCGGCGACCCGAAAAACTGTTTTTT. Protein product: CASSAGTGGRRPEKLFF.

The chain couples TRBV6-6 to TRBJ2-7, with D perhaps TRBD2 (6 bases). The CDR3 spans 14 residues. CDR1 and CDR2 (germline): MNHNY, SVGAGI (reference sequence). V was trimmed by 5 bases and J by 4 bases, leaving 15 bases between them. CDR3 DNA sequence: TGTGCCAGCAGTCCCGGCGGAGGGGAGTACGAGCAGTACTTC. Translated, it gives CASSPGGGEYEQYF.

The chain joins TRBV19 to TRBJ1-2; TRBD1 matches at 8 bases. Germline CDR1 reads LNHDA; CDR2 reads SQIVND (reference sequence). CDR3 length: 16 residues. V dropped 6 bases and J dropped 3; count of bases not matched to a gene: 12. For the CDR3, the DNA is TGTGCCAGTAGCTCTGGGGCAGGGGGCTTGGACTATGGCTACACCTTC. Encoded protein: CASSSGAGGLDYGYTF.

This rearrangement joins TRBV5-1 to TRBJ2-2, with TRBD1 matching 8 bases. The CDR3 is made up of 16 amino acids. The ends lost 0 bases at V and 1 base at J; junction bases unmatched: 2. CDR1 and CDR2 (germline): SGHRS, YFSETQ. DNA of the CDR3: TGCGCCAGCAGCTTGGCCGGACAGGGGAACACCGGGGAGCTGTTTTTT. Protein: CASSLAGQGNTGELFF.

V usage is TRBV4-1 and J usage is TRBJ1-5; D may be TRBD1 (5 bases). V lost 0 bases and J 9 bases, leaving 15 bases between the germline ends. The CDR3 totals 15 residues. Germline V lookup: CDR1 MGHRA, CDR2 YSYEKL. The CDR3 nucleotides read TGCGCCAGCAGCCAAGATCGGGGGGGATCTTCGCCCCAGCATTTT. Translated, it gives CASSQDRGGSSPQHF.

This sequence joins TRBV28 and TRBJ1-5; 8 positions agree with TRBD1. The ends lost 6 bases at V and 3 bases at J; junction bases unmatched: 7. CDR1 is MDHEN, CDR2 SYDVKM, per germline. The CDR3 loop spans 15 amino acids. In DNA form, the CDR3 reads TGTGCCAGCAGGGCTACGGACAGGGACAATCAGCCCCAGCATTTT. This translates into CASRATDRDNQPQHF.

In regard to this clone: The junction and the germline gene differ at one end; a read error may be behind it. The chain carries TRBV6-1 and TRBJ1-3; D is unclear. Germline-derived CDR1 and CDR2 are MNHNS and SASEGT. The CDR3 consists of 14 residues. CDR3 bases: TGTGCCAGCCGTGACCAACACTCTGGAAACACCATATATTTT. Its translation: CASRDQHSGNTIYF.

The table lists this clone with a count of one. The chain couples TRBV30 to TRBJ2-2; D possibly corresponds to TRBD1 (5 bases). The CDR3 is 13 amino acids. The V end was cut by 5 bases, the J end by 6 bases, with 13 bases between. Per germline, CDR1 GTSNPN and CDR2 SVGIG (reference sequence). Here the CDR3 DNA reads TGTGCCTGGGATAAACAGGTTGCCGGGGAGCTGTTTTTT. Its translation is CAWDKQVAGELFF.

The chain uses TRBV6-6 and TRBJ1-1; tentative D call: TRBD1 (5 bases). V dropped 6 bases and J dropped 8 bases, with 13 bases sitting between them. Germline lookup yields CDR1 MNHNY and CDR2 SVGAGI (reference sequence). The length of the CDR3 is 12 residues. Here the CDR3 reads CASRYQSGEAFF. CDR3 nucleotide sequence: TGTGCCAGCAGGTACCAATCAGGGGAAGCTTTCTTT.

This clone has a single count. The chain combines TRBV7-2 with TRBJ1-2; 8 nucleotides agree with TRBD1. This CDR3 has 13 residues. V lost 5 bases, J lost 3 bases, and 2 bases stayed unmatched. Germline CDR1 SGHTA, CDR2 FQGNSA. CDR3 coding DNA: TGTGCCAGCAGCAAGGACAGGGACTATGGCTACACCTTC. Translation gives CASSKDRDYGYTF.

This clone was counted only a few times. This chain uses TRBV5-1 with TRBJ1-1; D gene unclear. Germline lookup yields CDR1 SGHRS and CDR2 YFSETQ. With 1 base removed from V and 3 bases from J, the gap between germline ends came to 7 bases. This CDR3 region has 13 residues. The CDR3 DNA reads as TGCGCCAGCAGCTTGCTGCCAGACACTGAAGCTTTCTTT. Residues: CASSLLPDTEAFF.

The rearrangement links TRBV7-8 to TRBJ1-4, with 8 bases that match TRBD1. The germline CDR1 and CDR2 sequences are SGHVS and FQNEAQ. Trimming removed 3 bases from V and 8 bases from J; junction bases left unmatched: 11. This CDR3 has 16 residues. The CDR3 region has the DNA TGTGCCAGCAGCTTTAGCGACAGGGGTGTACAGGAAAAACTGTTTTTT. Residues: CASSFSDRGVQEKLFF.

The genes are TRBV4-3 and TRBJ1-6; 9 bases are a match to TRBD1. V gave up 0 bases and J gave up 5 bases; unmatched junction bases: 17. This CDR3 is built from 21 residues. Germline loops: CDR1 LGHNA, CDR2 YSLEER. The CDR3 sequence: CASSQDFRTGVFAGNNSPLHF. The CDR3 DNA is TGCGCCAGCAGCCAAGACTTCCGGACAGGGGTTTTTGCGGGAAATAATTCACCCCTCCACTTT.